In this sample, the clone carrying this T cell receptor (beta chain) turned up many times. What it binds is not known. Investigators prepared the TCR beta libraries by applying iRepertoire HTBI primers and Arm-PCR of CDR3 regions. MiXCR, applied by TCRdb to the multiplex PCR reads, yields one record per CDR3 protein. The sample gives roughly 300,000 distinct CDR3 sequences, around a fifth of which show up once; around 30% is in the top ten. The data stem from a study of regulatory T cells in long-lasting Graves disease. Findings and caveats of the study: New patients shared 750 to 1,000 public clonotypes, fewer than the approximately 2,500 shared by persistent patients. Persistent cases of Graves' showed reduced TCR diversity relative to newly diagnosed patients. Repertoires from persistent disease leaned toward TRBV28, TRBJ1-2 and TRBJ2-5.

With V trimmed by 6 bases and J by 7 bases, 4 bases remained unmatched. This CDR3 has 12 residues. Indicated time point: persistent/refractory GD, antithyroid drugs over 5 years with positive TRAb. From PBMCs, RNA was extracted and then used to make the TCR library. Xi'an, China, was home to the endocrinology department that provided patients. This sequence was found in a female donor with Graves disease. Here the sequenced sample was peripheral blood mononuclear cells (PBMCs), taken when the disease was refractory, from a patient treated with antithyroid drugs. The chain joins TRBV12-3 or TRBV12-4 to TRBJ1-2; 8 nucleotides agree with TRBD1. CDR3 region: CASRTGVGGYTF. CDR3 coding DNA: TGTGCCAGCAGGACAGGGGTGGGTGGCTACACCTTC.